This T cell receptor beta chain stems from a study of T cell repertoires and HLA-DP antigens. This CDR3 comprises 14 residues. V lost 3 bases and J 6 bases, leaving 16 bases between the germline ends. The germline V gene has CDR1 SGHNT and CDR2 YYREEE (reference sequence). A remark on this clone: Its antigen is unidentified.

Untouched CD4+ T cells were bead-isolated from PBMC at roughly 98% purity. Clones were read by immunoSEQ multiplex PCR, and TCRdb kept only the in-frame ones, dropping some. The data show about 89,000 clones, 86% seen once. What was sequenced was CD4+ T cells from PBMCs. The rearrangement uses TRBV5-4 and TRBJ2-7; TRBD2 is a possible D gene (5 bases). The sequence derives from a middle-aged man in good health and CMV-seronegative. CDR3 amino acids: CASSSGSSSGEQYF. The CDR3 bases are TGTGCCAGCAGCTCGGGGAGTAGCTCGGGCGAGCAGTACTTC.